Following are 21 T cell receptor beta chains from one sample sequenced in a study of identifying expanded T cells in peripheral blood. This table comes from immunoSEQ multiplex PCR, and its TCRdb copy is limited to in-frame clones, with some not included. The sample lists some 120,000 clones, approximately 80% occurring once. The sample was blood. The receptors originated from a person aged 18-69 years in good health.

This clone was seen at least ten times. CDR3 residues: CASSEAPGVDTQYF. The CDR3 bases are TGTGCCAGCAGTGAAGCCCCAGGGGTAGATACGCAGTATTTT. The genes are TRBV6-4 and TRBJ2-3; the D gene is possibly TRBD1 (6 bases). CDR3 length: 14 amino acids. Germline V gene lookup returns CDR1 MRHNA and CDR2 SNTAGT. V lost 3 bases and J lost 5, with 12 bases in between.

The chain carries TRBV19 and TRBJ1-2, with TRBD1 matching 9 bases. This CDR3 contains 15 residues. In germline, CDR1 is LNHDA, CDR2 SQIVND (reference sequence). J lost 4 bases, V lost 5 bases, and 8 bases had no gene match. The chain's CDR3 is CASSLGQGNIYGYTF. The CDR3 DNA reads TGTGCCAGTAGTTTAGGACAGGGGAATATCTATGGCTACACCTTC.

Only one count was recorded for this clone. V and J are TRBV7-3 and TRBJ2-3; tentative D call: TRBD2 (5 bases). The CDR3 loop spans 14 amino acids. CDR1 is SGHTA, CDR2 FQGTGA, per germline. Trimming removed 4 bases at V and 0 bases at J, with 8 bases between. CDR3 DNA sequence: TGTGCCAGCAGCTCCTGGACTAGCACAGATACGCAGTATTTT. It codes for CASSSWTSTDTQYF.

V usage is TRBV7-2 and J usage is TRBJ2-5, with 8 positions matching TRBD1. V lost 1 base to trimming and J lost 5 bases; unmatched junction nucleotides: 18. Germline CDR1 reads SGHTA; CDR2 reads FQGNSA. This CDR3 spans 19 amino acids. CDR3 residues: CASSLGRHADRANRETQYF. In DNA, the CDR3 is TGTGCCAGCAGCTTAGGGCGCCACGCGGACAGGGCGAATAGGGAGACCCAGTACTTC.

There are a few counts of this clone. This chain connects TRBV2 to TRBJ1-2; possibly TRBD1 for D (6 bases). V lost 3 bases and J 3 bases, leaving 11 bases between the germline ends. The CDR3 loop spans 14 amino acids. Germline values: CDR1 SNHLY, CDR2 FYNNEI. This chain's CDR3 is CASSEWAGDYGYTF. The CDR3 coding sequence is TGTGCCAGCAGTGAGTGGGCAGGGGACTATGGCTACACCTTC.

The CDR3 coding sequence is TGTGCCAGCAGTTACTCGATAGAGCCCTTGAACACTGAAGCTTTCTTT. It codes for CASSYSIEPLNTEAFF. The chain links TRBV6-6 to TRBJ1-1; D remains ambiguous. Trimming cost V 0 bases and J 0 bases, with 11 bases left between them. Germline V gene sequence: CDR1 MNHNY, CDR2 SVGAGI (reference sequence). The CDR3 length is 16 residues.

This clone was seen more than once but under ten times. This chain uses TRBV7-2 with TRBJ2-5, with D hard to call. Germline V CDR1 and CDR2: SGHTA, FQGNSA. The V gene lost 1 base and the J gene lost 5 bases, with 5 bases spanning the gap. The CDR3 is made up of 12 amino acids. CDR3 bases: TGTGCCAGCAGCTTAGTGGGGGAGACCCAGTACTTC. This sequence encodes CASSLVGETQYF.

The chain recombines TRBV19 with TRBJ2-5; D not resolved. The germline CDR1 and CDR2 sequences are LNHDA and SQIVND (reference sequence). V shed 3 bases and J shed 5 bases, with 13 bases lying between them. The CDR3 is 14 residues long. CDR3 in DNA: TGTGCCAGTAGTATTGGAGTGGGTAGGGAGACCCAGTACTTC. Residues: CASSIGVGRETQYF.

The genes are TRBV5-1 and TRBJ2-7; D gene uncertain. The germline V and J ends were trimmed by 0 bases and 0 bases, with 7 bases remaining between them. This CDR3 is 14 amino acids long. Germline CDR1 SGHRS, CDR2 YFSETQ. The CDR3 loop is CASSLEGSSYEQYF. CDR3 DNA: TGCGCCAGCAGCTTGGAGGGCAGCTCCTACGAGCAGTACTTC. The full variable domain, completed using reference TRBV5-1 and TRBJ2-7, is KAGVTQTPRYLIKTRGQQVTLSCSPISGHRSVSWYQQTPGQGLQFLFEYFSETQRNKGNFPGRFSGRQFSNSRSEMNVSTLELGDSALYLCASSLEGSSYEQYFGPGTRLTVT.

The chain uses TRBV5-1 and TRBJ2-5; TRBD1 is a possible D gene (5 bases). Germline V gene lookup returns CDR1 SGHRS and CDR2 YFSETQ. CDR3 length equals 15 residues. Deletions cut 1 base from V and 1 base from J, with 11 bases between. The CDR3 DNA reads TGCGCCAGCAGCTTGACCAGGGCGGTCCAAGAGACCCAGTACTTC. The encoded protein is CASSLTRAVQETQYF.

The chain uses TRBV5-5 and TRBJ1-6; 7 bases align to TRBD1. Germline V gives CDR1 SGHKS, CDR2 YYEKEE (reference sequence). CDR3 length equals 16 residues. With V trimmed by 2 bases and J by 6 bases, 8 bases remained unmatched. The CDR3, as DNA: TGTGCCAGCAGCTTTGTACAGGGGCTTGGTAATTCACCCCTCCACTTT. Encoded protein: CASSFVQGLGNSPLHF.

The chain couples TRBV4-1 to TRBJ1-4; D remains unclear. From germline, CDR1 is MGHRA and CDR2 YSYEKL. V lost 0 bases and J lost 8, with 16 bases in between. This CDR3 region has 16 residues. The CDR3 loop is CASSQDYGRVGEKLFF. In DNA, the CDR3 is TGCGCCAGCAGCCAAGATTACGGGAGGGTGGGCGAAAAACTGTTTTTT.

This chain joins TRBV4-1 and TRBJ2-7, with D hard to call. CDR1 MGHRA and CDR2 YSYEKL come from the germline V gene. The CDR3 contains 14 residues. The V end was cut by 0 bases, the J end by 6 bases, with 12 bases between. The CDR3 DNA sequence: TGCGCCAGCAGCCAAGATATCGCCCCGGTCGAGCAGTACTTC. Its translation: CASSQDIAPVEQYF.

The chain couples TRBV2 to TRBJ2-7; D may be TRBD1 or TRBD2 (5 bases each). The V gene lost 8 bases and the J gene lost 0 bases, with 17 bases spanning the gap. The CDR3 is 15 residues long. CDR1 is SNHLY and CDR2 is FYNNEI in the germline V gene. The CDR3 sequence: CASHGTRKGSYEQYF. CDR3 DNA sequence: TGTGCCAGCCATGGGACCCGGAAAGGCTCCTACGAGCAGTACTTC.

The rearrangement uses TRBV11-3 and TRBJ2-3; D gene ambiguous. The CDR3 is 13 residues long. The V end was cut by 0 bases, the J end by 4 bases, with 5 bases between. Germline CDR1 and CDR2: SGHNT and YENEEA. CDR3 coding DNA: TGTGCCAGCAGCTTAGATCAGTCAGATACGCAGTATTTT. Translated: CASSLDQSDTQYF.

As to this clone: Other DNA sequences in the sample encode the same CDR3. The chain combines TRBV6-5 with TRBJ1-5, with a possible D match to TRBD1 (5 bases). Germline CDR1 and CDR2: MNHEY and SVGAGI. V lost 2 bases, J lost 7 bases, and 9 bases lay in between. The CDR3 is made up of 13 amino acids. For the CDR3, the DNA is TGTGCCAGCAGTTACGACGAGGGGCAGCCCCAGCATTTT. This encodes CASSYDEGQPQHF.

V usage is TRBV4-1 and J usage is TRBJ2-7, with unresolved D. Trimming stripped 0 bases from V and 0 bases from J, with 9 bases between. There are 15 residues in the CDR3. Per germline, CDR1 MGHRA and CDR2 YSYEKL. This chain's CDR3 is CASSQESPSSYEQYF. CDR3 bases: TGCGCCAGCAGCCAAGAGTCCCCTAGCTCCTACGAGCAGTACTTC.

The CDR3 sequence is CASSRRGQGSYEQYF. CDR3 coding DNA: TGTGCCAGTTCCCGGCGGGGACAGGGATCCTACGAGCAGTACTTC. The chain carries TRBV19 and TRBJ2-7; 9 bases align to TRBD1. V shed 8 bases and J 1 base; nucleotides not matched to a gene: 9. Germline V gives CDR1 LNHDA, CDR2 SQIVND (reference sequence). The CDR3 covers 15 residues.

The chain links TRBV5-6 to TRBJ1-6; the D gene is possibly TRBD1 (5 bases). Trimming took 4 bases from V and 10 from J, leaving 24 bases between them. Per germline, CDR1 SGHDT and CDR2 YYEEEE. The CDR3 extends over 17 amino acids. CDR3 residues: CASSRRGGGYPASPLHF. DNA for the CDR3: TGTGCCAGCAGCCGGAGGGGCGGAGGGTACCCCGCCTCACCCCTCCACTTT.

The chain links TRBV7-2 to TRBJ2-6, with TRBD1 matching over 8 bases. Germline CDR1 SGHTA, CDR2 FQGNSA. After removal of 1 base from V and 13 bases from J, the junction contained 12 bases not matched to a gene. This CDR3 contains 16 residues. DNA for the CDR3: TGTGCCAGCAGCTTAGAGGCCCGGGACAGGCTCCCAGTCCTGACTTTC. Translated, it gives CASSLEARDRLPVLTF.

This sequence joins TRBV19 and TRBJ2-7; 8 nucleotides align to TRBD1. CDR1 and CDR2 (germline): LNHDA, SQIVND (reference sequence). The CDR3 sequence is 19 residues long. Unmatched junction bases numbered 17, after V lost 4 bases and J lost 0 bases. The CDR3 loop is CASSTPPARDRPFSYEQYF. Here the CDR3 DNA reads TGTGCCAGTAGTACCCCTCCCGCCCGGGACAGGCCCTTCTCCTACGAGCAGTACTTC.